These 18 T cell receptor beta chains were sequenced from one sample in a study of cytotoxic CD8 clonotypes in ibrutinib-treated CLL. TCRdb keeps only in-frame clones here, not all; method: immunoSEQ multiplex PCR. The top ten clones hold over 15% of a sample with 15,000 or so clones, approximately 81% of them seen once. Specimen: PBMCs, collected before ibrutinib treatment. The receptors originated from a human donor with chronic lymphocytic leukemia.

The chain combines TRBV6-6 with TRBJ2-7, with a tentative D call TRBD1 (6 bases). In germline, CDR1 is MNHNY, CDR2 SVGAGI (reference sequence). The CDR3 runs 15 residues. V gave up 0 bases and J gave up 5 bases, with 14 bases separating them. CDR3 in DNA: TGTGCCAGCAGTTACTCCGGGACATATATCCACGAGCAGTACTTC. Amino acids: CASSYSGTYIHEQYF.

This chain uses TRBV4-2 with TRBJ2-1, with TRBD2 matching 11 bases. This CDR3 has 15 residues. The junction had 4 bases not matched to a gene; V was cut back by 2 bases and J by 7 bases. The germline gives CDR1 LGHNA, CDR2 YNFKEQ. CDR3 nucleotides: TGTGCCAGCAGCCAAACACTAGCGGGAGTTAATGAGCAGTTCTTC. Residues: CASSQTLAGVNEQFF.

V gene TRBV6-1 combines with J gene TRBJ2-1; tentatively, D is TRBD2 (6 bases). Germline loops: CDR1 MNHNS, CDR2 SASEGT. V was cut by 8 bases and J by 3 bases, with 11 bases left in between. This CDR3 has 13 amino acids. The CDR3 DNA reads TGTGCCAGCGGACGGGGGATCTACAATGAGCAGTTCTTC. It encodes CASGRGIYNEQFF.

This rearrangement joins TRBV4-2 to TRBJ2-4, with a tentative D call TRBD2 (6 bases). This CDR3 spans 14 amino acids. Germline CDR1 LGHNA, CDR2 YNFKEQ. V lost 4 bases and J 0 bases, leaving 7 bases between the germline ends. The CDR3 here is CASSPGLAKNIQYF. In DNA, the CDR3 is TGTGCCAGCAGCCCGGGACTAGCCAAAAACATTCAGTACTTC.

On this clone itself: The junction and the germline gene differ at one end; a read error may be behind it. The chain links TRBV29-1 to TRBJ2-2; D uncertain. Germline V gives CDR1 SQVTM, CDR2 ANQGSEA. The CDR3 runs 13 residues. Here the CDR3 reads CSVGGNGAGELFF. The CDR3 DNA follows: TGCAGCGTTGGAGGAAATGGAGCCGGTGAGCTGTTTTTT.

The chain couples TRBV19 to TRBJ1-4, with a possible D match to TRBD1 (6 bases). CDR3 length: 13 amino acids. Germline assignment: CDR1 LNHDA and CDR2 SQIVND (reference sequence). Trimming cost V 5 bases and J 7 bases, with 11 bases left between them. CDR3 in amino acids: CASSPQGSEKLFF. The CDR3 DNA reads as TGTGCCAGTAGTCCGCAGGGGTCTGAAAAACTGTTTTTT.

V usage is TRBV9 and J usage is TRBJ2-1; 7 bases match TRBD2. Trimming removed 0 bases from V and 4 bases from J; junction bases left unmatched: 4. In germline, CDR1 is SGDLS, CDR2 YYNGEE. The CDR3 runs 15 residues. CDR3 amino acids: CASSVGGLVYNEQFF. The CDR3, as DNA: TGTGCCAGCAGCGTAGGAGGACTAGTGTACAATGAGCAGTTCTTC. The variable domain in full, with the rest retrieved from reference TRBV9 and TRBJ2-1, is DSGVTQTPKHLITATGQRVTLRCSPRSGDLSVYWYQQSLDQGLQFLIQYYNGEERAKGNILERFSAQQFPDLHSELNLSSLELGDSALYFCASSVGGLVYNEQFFGPGTRLTVL.

The V and J genes are TRBV19 and TRBJ1-1; 9 positions agree with TRBD1. Germline V CDR1 and CDR2: LNHDA, SQIVND (reference sequence). V lost 5 bases to trimming and J lost 1 base; unmatched junction nucleotides: 2. The CDR3 extends over 14 amino acids. The CDR3 loop reads CASSLQGANTEAFF. CDR3 nucleotides: TGTGCCAGTAGTTTACAGGGGGCGAACACTGAAGCTTTCTTT.

J is TRBJ1-5 and V is TRBV11-2; D remains unclear. This CDR3 spans 13 amino acids. Germline values: CDR1 SGHAT, CDR2 FQNNGV. With 8 bases removed from V and 3 bases from J, the gap between germline ends came to 11 bases. The CDR3 spells CASGDQVNQPQHF. For the CDR3, the DNA is TGTGCCAGCGGCGACCAGGTCAATCAGCCCCAGCATTTT.

The chain uses TRBV21-1 and TRBJ2-5; TRBD2 is the table's D call, not checked against the DNA. TRBV21-1 is recorded as a pseudogene. This CDR3 contains 16 residues. The CDR3: CASSNESPSNGETQYF. The CDR3 DNA reads TGTGCCAGCAGCAATGAAAGCCCTAGTAACGGTGAGACCCAGTACTTC.

V gene TRBV28 combines with J gene TRBJ2-3, with D maybe TRBD2 (6 bases). This CDR3 has 14 residues. Trimming took off 7 bases at V and 0 bases at J, with 11 bases between the two ends. CDR1 MDHEN and CDR2 SYDVKM come from the germline V gene. CDR3 in DNA: TGTGCCAGCACTCGCGGGGACAGCACAGATACGCAGTATTTT. It encodes CASTRGDSTDTQYF.

The rearrangement uses TRBV19 and TRBJ2-3, with TRBD2 matching 12 bases. The V and J ends lost 4 bases and 3 bases, in that order; junction bases with no gene match: 8. Germline CDR1 is LNHDA and CDR2 is SQIVND (reference sequence). This CDR3 has 17 residues. CDR3 residues: CASSTYRLAGVTDTQYF. CDR3 nucleotide sequence: TGTGCCAGTAGTACCTATCGACTAGCGGGAGTAACAGATACGCAGTATTTT.

The chain carries TRBV27 and TRBJ2-2; D might be TRBD2 (6 bases). Trimming took 8 bases from V and 8 from J, leaving 6 bases between them. From germline, CDR1 is MNHEY and CDR2 SMNVEV (reference sequence). CDR3 length equals 10 residues. CDR3 amino acids: CASGRGELFF. The DNA of the CDR3 is TGTGCCAGCGGGAGGGGGGAGCTGTTTTTT.

This clone was picked up one time. Here the CDR3 DNA reads TGTGCCAGCAGCGTAGCCAGCGGGAGGGATGAGACCCAGTACTTC. It encodes CASSVASGRDETQYF. The rearrangement uses TRBV9 and TRBJ2-5; 10 nucleotides match TRBD2. V lost 0 bases, J lost 5 bases, and 4 bases stayed unmatched. The germline gives CDR1 SGDLS, CDR2 YYNGEE. The CDR3 has 15 amino acids.

This clone occurred a few times. V usage is TRBV6-5 and J usage is TRBJ2-7, with a weak D call TRBD2 (6 bases). The V end was cut by 0 bases, the J end by 3 bases, with 12 bases between. The CDR3 runs to 15 residues. CDR1 MNHEY and CDR2 SVGAGI come from the germline V gene. CDR3: CASSYSGGLGYEQYF. CDR3 nucleotide sequence: TGTGCCAGCAGTTACTCGGGGGGACTCGGCTACGAGCAGTACTTC.

The gene calls are TRBV19 and TRBJ1-1; D ambiguous. The ends were cut back, 3 bases at V and 5 bases at J, with 13 bases in the middle. Germline V gives CDR1 LNHDA, CDR2 SQIVND (reference sequence). The CDR3 has 14 amino acids. The chain's CDR3 is CASSIRMRGTEAFF. For the CDR3, the DNA is TGTGCCAGTAGTATTCGGATGAGAGGAACTGAAGCTTTCTTT.

As to this clone: The same CDR3 is also encoded by other DNA sequences in this sample. This chain joins TRBV19 and TRBJ2-6; the D is unclear. Per germline, CDR1 LNHDA and CDR2 SQIVND (reference sequence). CDR3 length equals 16 residues. V lost 9 bases to trimming and J lost 2 bases, with 17 bases between them. The chain's CDR3 is CASTPAWGTGANVLTF. CDR3 DNA sequence: TGTGCCAGCACCCCAGCGTGGGGAACTGGGGCCAACGTCCTGACTTTC.

The chain joins TRBV7-2 to TRBJ2-2, with D possibly being TRBD1 (6 bases). V was pared by 6 bases and J by 2 bases, with 10 bases between. In germline, CDR1 is SGHTA, CDR2 FQGNSA. The CDR3 extends over 14 amino acids. CDR3 DNA: TGTGCCAGCAGGGGGGCGGCCAACACCGGGGAGCTGTTTTTT. Its translation: CASRGAANTGELFF. The full variable domain, in which reference TRBV7-2 and TRBJ2-2 provide the parts outside the CDR3, is GAGVSQSPSNKVTEKGKDVELRCDPISGHTALYWYRQSLGQGLEFLIYFQGNSAPDKSGLPSDRFSAERTGGSVSTLTIQRTQQEDSAVYLCASRGAANTGELFFGEGSRLTVL.